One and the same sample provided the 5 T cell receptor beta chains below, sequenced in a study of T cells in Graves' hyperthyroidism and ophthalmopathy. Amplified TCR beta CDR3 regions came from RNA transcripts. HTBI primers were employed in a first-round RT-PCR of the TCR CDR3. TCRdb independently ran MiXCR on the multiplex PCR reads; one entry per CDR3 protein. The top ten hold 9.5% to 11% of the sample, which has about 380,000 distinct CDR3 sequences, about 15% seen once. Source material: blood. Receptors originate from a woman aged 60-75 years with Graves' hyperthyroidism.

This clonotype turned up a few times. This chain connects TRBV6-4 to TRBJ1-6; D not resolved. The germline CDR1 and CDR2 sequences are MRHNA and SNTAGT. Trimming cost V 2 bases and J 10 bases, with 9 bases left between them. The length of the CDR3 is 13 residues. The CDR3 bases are TGTGCCAGCAGTGACGAGGTTGGCTCACCCCTCCACTTT. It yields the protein CASSDEVGSPLHF.

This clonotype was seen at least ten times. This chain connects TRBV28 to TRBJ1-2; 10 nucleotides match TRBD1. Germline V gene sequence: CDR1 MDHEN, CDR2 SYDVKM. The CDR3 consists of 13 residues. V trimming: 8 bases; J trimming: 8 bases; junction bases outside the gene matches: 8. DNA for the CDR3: TGTGCCAGCCTCGGGACAGGGGTTGGGGGCTACACCTTC. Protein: CASLGTGVGGYTF.

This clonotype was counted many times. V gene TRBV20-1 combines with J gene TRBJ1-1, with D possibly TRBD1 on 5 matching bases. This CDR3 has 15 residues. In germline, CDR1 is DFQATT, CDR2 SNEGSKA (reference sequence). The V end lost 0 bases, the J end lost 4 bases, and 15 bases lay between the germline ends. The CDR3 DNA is TGCAGTGCTAGAGATTGGGAGGCAGGGATCACTGAAGCTTTCTTT. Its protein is CSARDWEAGITEAFF.

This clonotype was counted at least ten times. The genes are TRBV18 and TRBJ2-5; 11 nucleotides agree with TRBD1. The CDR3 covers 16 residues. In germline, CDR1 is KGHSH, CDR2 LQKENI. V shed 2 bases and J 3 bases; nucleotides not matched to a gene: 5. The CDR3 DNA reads TGTGCCAGCTCACCAACGCGGACAGGGGGCAAAGAGACCCAGTACTTC. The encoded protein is CASSPTRTGGKETQYF.

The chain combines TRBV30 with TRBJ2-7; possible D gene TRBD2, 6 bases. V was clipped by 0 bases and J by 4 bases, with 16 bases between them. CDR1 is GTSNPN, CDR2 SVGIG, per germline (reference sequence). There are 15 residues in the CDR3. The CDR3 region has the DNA TGTGCCTGGAGTGTAAGTTGGGGACTTATATACGAGCAGTACTTC. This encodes CAWSVSWGLIYEQYF. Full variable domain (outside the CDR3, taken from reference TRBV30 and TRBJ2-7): SQTIHQWPATLVQPVGSPLSLECTVEGTSNPNLYWYRQAAGRGLQLLFYSVGIGQISSEVPQNLSASRPQDRQFILSSKKLLLSDSGFYLCAWSVSWGLIYEQYFGPGTRLTVT.